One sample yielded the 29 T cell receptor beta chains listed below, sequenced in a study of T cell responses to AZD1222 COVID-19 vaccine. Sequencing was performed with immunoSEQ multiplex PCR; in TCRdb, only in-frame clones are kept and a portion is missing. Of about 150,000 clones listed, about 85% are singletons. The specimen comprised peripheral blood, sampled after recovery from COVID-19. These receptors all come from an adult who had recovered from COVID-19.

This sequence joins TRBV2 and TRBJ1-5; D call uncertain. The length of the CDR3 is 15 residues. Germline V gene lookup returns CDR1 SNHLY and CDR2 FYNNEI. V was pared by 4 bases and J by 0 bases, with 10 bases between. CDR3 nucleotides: TGTGCCAGCAGTGCTAGGGATAATAGCAATCAGCCCCAGCATTTT. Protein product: CASSARDNSNQPQHF.

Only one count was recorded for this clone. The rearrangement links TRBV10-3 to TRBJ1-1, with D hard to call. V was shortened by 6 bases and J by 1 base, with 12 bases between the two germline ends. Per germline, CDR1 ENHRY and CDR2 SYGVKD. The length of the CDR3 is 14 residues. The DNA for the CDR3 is TGTGCCATCAGCGACTCACCACGGAACACTGAAGCTTTCTTT. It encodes CAISDSPRNTEAFF.

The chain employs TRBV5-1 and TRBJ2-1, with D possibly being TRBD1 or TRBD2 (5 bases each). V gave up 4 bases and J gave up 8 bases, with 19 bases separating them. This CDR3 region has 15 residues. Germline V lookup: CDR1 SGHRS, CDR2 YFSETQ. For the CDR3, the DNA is TGCGCCAGCAGCCCCGGACTTCTTGGGGCCCATGAGCAGTTCTTC. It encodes CASSPGLLGAHEQFF.

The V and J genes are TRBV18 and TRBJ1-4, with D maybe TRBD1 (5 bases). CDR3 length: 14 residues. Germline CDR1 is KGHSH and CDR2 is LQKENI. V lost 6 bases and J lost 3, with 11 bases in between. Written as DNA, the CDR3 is TGTGCCAGCTCCCTCCGACAGCCTAATGAAAAACTGTTTTTT. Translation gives CASSLRQPNEKLFF. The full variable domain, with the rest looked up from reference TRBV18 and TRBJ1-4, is NAGVMQNPRHLVRRRGQEARLRCSPMKGHSHVYWYRQLPEEGLKFMVYLQKENIIDESGMPKERFSAEFPKEGPSILRIQQVVRGDSAAYFCASSLRQPNEKLFFGSGTQLSVL.

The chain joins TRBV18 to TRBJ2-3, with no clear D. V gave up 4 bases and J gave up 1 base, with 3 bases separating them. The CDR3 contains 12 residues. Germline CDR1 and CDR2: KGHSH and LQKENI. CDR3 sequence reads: CASSLGTDTQYF. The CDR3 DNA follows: TGTGCCAGCTCACTGGGCACAGATACGCAGTATTTT. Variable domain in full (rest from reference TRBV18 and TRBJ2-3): NAGVMQNPRHLVRRRGQEARLRCSPMKGHSHVYWYRQLPEEGLKFMVYLQKENIIDESGMPKERFSAEFPKEGPSILRIQQVVRGDSAAYFCASSLGTDTQYFGPGTRLTVL.

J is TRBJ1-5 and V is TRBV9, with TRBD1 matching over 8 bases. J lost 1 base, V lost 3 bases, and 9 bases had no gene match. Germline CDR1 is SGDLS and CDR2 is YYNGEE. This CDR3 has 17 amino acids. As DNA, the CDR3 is TGTGCCAGCAGCGCAGGACAGGGCTTAGGCAGCAATCAGCCCCAGCATTTT. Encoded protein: CASSAGQGLGSNQPQHF.

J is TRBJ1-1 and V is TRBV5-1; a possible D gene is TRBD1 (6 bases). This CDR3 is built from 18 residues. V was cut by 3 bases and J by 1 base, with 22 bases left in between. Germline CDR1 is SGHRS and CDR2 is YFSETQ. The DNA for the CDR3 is TGCGCCAGCAGCTATTTTTCGACAGGCACCCTTCCGAACACTGAAGCTTTCTTT. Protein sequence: CASSYFSTGTLPNTEAFF.

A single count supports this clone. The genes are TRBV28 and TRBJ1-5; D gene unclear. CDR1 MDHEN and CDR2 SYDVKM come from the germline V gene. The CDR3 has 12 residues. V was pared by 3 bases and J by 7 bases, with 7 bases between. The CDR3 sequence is CASSLIGQPQHF. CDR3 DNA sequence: TGTGCCAGCAGTTTGATCGGCCAGCCCCAGCATTTT.

CDR3 region: CASSPSGGAGTDTQYF. CDR3 bases: TGTGCCAGCAGCCCTAGCGGGGGGGCCGGTACAGATACGCAGTATTTT. The rearrangement uses TRBV5-4 and TRBJ2-3, with 12 bases identical to TRBD2. CDR3 length: 16 amino acids. Trimming took 4 bases from V and 3 from J; bases not matched to a gene: 6. Germline V gives CDR1 SGHNT, CDR2 YYREEE (reference sequence).

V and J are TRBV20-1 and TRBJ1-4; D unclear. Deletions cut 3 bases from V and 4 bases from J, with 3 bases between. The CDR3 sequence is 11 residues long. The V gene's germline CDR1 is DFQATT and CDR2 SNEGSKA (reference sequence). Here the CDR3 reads CSASYNEKLFF. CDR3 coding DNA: TGCAGTGCTAGTTATAATGAAAAACTGTTTTTT.

The CDR3 is CASSGQAGGLEETQYF. The CDR3 region has the DNA TGTGCCAGCAGTGGACAAGCGGGAGGCCTCGAAGAGACCCAGTACTTC. The V call is TRBV6-1, the J call TRBJ2-5; the match to TRBD2 covers 9 bases. With 4 bases clipped from V and 3 bases from J, the junction kept 9 bases outside the gene matches. Germline CDR1 reads MNHNS; CDR2 reads SASEGT. This CDR3 has 16 residues.

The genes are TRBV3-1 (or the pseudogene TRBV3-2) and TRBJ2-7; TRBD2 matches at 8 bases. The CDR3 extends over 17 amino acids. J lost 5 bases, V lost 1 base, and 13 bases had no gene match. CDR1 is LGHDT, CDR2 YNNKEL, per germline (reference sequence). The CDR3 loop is CASSQADPQREYHEQYF. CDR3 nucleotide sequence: TGTGCCAGCAGCCAAGCCGACCCCCAGCGGGAGTACCACGAGCAGTACTTC.

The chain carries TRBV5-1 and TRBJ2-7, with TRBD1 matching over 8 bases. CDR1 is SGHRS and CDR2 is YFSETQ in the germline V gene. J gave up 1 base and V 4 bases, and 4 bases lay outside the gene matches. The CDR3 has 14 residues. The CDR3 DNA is TGCGCCAGCAGCACCTGGACAGGGTCCTACGAGCAGTACTTC. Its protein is CASSTWTGSYEQYF.

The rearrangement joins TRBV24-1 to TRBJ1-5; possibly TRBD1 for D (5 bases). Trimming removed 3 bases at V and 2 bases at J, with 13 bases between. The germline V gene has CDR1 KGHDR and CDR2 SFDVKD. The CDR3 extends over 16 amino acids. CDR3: CATSDTQGGGNQPQHF. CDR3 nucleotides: TGTGCCACCAGTGATACGCAGGGAGGCGGCAATCAGCCCCAGCATTTT.

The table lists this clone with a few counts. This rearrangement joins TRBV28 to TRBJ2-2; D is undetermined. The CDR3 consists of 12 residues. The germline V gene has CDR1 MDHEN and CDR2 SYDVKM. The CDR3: CACRGNTGELFF. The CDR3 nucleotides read TGTGCGTGTCGCGGGAACACCGGGGAGCTGTTTTTT.

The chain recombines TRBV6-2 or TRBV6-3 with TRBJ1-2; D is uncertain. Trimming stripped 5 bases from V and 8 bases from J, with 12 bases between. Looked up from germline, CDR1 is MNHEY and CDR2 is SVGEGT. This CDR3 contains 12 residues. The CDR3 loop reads CASSEGRPGYTF. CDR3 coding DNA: TGTGCCAGCAGTGAGGGTCGTCCGGGCTACACCTTC.

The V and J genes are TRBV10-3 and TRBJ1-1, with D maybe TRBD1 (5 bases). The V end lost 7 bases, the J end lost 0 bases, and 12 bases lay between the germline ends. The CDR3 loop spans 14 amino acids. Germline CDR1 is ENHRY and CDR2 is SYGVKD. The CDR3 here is CAIKPTDMNTEAFF. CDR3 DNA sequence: TGTGCCATCAAACCGACAGACATGAACACTGAAGCTTTCTTT.

CDR3 DNA: TGTGCCAGCAGCTTGGGGGACAGGGCCCCAGATACGCAGTATTTT. It yields the protein CASSLGDRAPDTQYF. This chain links TRBV5-5 with TRBJ2-3; 9 positions agree with TRBD1. The J segment lost 4 bases and the V segment lost 0 bases, leaving 3 bases of the junction unmatched. CDR1 is SGHKS, CDR2 YYEKEE, per germline (reference sequence). The CDR3 sequence is 15 residues long.

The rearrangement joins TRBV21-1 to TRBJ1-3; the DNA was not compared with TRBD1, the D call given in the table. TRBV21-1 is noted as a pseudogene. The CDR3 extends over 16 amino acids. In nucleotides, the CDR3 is TGTGCCAGCAGCAATGGAAGCAGGGGGCGACGAAACACCATATATTTT. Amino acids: CASSNGSRGRRNTIYF.

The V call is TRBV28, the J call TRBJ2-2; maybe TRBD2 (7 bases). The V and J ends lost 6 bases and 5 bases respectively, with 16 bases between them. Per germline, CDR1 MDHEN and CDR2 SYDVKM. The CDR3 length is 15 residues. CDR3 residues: CASSPRGAGTGELFF. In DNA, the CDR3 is TGTGCCAGCAGCCCCCGGGGGGCTGGGACCGGGGAGCTGTTTTTT.

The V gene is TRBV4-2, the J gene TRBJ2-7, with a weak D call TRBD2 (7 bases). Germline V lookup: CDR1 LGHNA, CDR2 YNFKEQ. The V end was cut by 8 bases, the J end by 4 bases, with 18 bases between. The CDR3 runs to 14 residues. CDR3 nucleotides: TGTGCCAGCCAGCGGTCGGGGGGCCAGTACGAGCAGTACTTC. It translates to CASQRSGGQYEQYF.

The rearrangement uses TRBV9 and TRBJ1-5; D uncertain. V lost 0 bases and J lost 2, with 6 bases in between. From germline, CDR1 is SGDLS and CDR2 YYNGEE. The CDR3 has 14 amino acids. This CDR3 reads CASSVEGGNQPQHF. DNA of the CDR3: TGTGCCAGCAGCGTAGAGGGAGGCAATCAGCCCCAGCATTTT.

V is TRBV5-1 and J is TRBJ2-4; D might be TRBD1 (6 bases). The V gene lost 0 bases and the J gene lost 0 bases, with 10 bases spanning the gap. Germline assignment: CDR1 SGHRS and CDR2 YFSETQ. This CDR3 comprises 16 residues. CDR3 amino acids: CASSLDGGSAKNIQYF. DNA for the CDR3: TGCGCCAGCAGCTTGGATGGGGGCTCAGCCAAAAACATTCAGTACTTC.

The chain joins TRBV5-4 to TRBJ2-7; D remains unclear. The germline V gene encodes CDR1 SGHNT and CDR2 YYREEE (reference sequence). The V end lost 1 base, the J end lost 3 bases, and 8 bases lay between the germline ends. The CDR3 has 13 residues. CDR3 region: CASSLRNSYEQYF. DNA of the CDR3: TGTGCCAGCAGCTTGAGGAACAGCTACGAGCAGTACTTC. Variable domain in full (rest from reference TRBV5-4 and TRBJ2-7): ETGVTQSPTHLIKTRGQQVTLRCSSQSGHNTVSWYQQALGQGPQFIFQYYREEENGRGNFPPRFSGLQFPNYSSELNVNALELDDSALYLCASSLRNSYEQYFGPGTRLTVT.

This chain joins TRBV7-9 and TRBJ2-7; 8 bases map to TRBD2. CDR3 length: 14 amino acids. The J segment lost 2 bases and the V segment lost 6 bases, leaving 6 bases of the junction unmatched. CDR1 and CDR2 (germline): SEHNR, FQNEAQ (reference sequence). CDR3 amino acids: CASRSSGPTYEQYF. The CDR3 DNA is TGTGCCAGCAGGTCTAGCGGGCCCACCTACGAGCAGTACTTC.

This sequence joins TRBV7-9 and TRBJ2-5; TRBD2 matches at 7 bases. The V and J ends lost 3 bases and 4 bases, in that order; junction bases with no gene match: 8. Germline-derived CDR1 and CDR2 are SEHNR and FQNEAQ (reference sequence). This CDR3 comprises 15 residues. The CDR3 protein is CASSLAGEGPETQYF. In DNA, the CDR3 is TGTGCCAGCAGCTTGGCGGGAGAGGGGCCAGAGACCCAGTACTTC.

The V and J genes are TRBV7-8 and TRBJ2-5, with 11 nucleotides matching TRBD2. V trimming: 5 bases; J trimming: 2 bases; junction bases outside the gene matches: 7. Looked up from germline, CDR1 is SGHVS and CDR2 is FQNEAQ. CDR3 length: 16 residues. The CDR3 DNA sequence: TGTGCCAGCAGCGTCATACTAGCGGGAGAGCAAGAGACCCAGTACTTC. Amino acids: CASSVILAGEQETQYF. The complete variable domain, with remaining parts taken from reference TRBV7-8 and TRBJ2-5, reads GAGVSQSPRYKVAKRGQDVALRCDPISGHVSLFWYQQALGQGPEFLTYFQNEAQLDKSGLPSDRFFAERPEGSVSTLKIQRTQQEDSAVYLCASSVILAGEQETQYFGPGTRLLVL.

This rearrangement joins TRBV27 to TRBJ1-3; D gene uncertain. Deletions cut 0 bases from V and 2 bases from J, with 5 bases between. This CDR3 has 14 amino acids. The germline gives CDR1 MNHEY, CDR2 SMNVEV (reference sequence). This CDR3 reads CASSLSGPGNTIYF. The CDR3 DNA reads TGTGCCAGCAGTTTATCAGGCCCTGGAAACACCATATATTTT.

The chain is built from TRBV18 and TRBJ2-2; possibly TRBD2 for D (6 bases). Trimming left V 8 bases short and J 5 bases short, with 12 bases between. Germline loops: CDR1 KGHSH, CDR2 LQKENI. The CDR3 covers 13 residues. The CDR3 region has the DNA TGTGCCAGCGGAGGGCAGTCTACCGGGGAGCTGTTTTTT. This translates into CASGGQSTGELFF. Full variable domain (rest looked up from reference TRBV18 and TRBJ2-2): NAGVMQNPRHLVRRRGQEARLRCSPMKGHSHVYWYRQLPEEGLKFMVYLQKENIIDESGMPKERFSAEFPKEGPSILRIQQVVRGDSAAYFCASGGQSTGELFFGEGSRLTVL.